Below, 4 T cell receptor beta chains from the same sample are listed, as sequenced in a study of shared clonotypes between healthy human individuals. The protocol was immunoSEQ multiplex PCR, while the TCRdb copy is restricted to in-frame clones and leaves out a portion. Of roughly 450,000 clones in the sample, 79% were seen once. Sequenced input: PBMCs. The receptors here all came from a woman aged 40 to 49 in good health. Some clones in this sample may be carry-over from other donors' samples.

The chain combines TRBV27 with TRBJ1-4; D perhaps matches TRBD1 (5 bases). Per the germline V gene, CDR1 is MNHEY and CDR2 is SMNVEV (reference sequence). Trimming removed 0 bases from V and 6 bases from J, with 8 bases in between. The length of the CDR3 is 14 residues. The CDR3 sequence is CASSLSIGDEKLFF. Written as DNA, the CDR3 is TGTGCCAGCAGTTTATCGATAGGGGATGAAAAACTGTTTTTT.

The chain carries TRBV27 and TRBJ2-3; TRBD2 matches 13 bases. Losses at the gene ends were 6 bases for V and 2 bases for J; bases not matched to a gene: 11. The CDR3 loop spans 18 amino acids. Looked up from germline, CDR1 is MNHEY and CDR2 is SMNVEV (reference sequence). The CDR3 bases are TGTGCCAGCAGCTCCCCGGGACTAGCGGGACCCTTCACAGATACGCAGTATTTT. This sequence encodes CASSSPGLAGPFTDTQYF.

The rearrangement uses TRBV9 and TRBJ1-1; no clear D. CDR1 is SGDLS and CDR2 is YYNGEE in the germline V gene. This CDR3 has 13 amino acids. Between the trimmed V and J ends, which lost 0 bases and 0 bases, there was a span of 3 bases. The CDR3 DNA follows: TGTGCCAGCAGCGTAGAGCTGAACACTGAAGCTTTCTTT. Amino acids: CASSVELNTEAFF. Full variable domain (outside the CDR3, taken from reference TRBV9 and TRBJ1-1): DSGVTQTPKHLITATGQRVTLRCSPRSGDLSVYWYQQSLDQGLQFLIQYYNGEERAKGNILERFSAQQFPDLHSELNLSSLELGDSALYFCASSVELNTEAFFGQGTRLTVV.

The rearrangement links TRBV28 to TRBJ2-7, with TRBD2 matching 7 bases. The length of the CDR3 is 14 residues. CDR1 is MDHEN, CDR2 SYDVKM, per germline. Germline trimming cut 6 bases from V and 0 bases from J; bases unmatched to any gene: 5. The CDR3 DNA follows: TGTGCCAGCAGACCCGGGACTACCTCCTACGAGCAGTACTTC. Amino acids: CASRPGTTSYEQYF.